These T cell receptor beta chains were read from a single sample in a study of blood T cell repertoires in COVID-19. Here immunoSEQ multiplex PCR was the method, and the copy in TCRdb shows in-frame clones only, minus some. The sample carries about 16,000 clones, roughly three quarters recorded once. Sequencing used peripheral blood. Receptor source: a man between 60 and 75 years old with acute or convalescent COVID-19. The CDR3 runs from the conserved cysteine through the conserved F or W. The order of the fields is clone size, J gene, D gene, V gene, CDR3 protein, CDR3 DNA. A D gene is named only where the DNA matches it firmly. Rows may omit the clone size; those that give it use once, few, many or a size class.

few	TRBJ2-3	NA	TRBV9	CASSVEGRTDTQYF	TGTGCCAGCAGCGTAGAGGGGCGCACAGATACGCAGTATTTT
NA	TRBJ1-2	TRBD1	TRBV10-2	CASRETGGNYGYTF	TGCGCCAGCAGGGAGACAGGGGGTAACTATGGCTACACCTTC
NA	TRBJ1-1	NA	TRBV3-1/TRBV3-2	CASSQLGTEAFF	TGTGCCAGCAGCCAGCTCGGGACTGAAGCTTTCTTT
NA	TRBJ2-3	NA	TRBV5-1	CASSLQGGSSDTQYF	TGCGCCAGCAGCTTGCAGGGGGGAAGTTCAGATACGCAGTATTTT
NA	TRBJ1-1	NA	TRBV2	CASSERGDTEAFF	TGTGCCAGCAGTGAACGGGGTGACACTGAAGCTTTCTTT
NA	TRBJ1-4	TRBD1	TRBV19	CASSSRDGTAPNEKLFF	TGTGCCAGTAGTTCCAGAGACGGGACAGCTCCTAATGAAAAACTGTTTTTT
NA	TRBJ2-3	NA	TRBV5-6	CASSLKGGETQYF	TGTGCCAGCAGCTTGAAAGGGGGGGAGACGCAGTATTTT
NA	TRBJ1-1	NA	TRBV5-8	CASSLAQADMNTEAFF	TGTGCCAGCAGCTTGGCGCAGGCAGACATGAACACTGAAGCTTTCTTT
NA	TRBJ2-2	NA	TRBV6-5	CAPRREYTGELFF	TGTGCCCCCAGGCGGGAATACACCGGGGAGCTGTTTTTT
NA	TRBJ2-7	NA	TRBV10-3	CAISELGPHEQYF	TGTGCCATCAGTGAATTGGGGCCCCACGAGCAGTACTTC
NA	TRBJ2-7	TRBD1	TRBV18	CASSPQDRAAYEQYF	TGTGCCAGCTCACCTCAGGACAGGGCAGCCTACGAGCAGTACTTC
NA	TRBJ1-6	TRBD1	TRBV5-5	CASSLEGASSYNSPLHF	TGTGCCAGCAGCTTGGAGGGGGCGAGCTCCTATAATTCACCCCTCCACTTT
NA	TRBJ1-2	TRBD1	TRBV9	CASSPQGTGGSYGYTF	TGTGCCAGCAGCCCACAAGGGACAGGGGGCTCCTATGGCTACACCTTC
NA	TRBJ2-1	NA	TRBV27	CASSLVYGGGGYNEQFF	TGTGCCAGCAGTTTAGTCTACGGGGGCGGGGGTTACAATGAGCAGTTCTTC
few	TRBJ2-3	NA	TRBV14	CASSQDIWADTQYF	TGTGCCAGCAGCCAAGATATTTGGGCGGATACGCAGTATTTT
once	TRBJ2-7	TRBD2	TRBV12-3/TRBV12-4	CASSLLAGGEQYF	TGTGCCAGCAGTTTACTAGCGGGAGGCGAGCAGTACTTC
NA	TRBJ2-1	NA	TRBV7-9	CASSPPAAYNEQFF	TGTGCCAGCAGCCCACCGGCGGCCTACAATGAGCAGTTCTTC
once	TRBJ1-2	NA	TRBV2	CASRAYGTGLARGNNYGYTF	TGTGCCAGCAGAGCCTACGGAACTGGACTGGCTCGAGGGAATAACTATGGCTACACCTTC
NA	TRBJ1-1	TRBD1	TRBV9	CASSGSGTAGTEAFF	TGTGCCAGCAGCGGATCCGGGACAGCCGGGACTGAAGCTTTCTTT
NA	TRBJ1-4	NA	TRBV7-2	CASSLGLATTNEKLFF	TGTGCCAGCAGCTTAGGACTTGCTACAACTAATGAAAAACTGTTTTTT
once	TRBJ2-7	TRBD1	TRBV7-9	CASSLDRGYEQYF	TGTGCCAGCAGCTTAGACAGGGGCTACGAGCAGTACTTC
NA	TRBJ1-2	NA	TRBV27	CASSGDRGNYGYTF	TGTGCCAGCAGTGGGGACCGGGGGAACTATGGCTACACCTTC
NA	TRBJ1-1	NA	TRBV29-1	CSVVGGLNTEAFF	TGCAGCGTTGTTGGGGGACTCAACACTGAAGCTTTCTTT
NA	TRBJ1-1	TRBD1	TRBV7-9	CASSLPTGARGTEAFF	TGTGCCAGCAGCTTACCAACAGGGGCCAGGGGGACTGAAGCTTTCTTT
few	TRBJ2-1	TRBD2	TRBV9	CASSVGTSGSVQFF	TGTGCCAGCAGCGTGGGGACTAGCGGGAGCGTACAGTTCTTC
NA	TRBJ2-1	NA	TRBV5-1	CASSLASGRGEQFF	TGCGCCAGCAGCTTGGCTTCCGGGAGAGGTGAGCAGTTCTTC
NA	TRBJ1-4	TRBD1	TRBV15	CATSRGPGTGVEKLFF	TGTGCCACCAGCAGGGGCCCCGGGACAGGGGTTGAAAAACTGTTTTTT
NA	TRBJ1-6	TRBD1	TRBV7-9	CASSLGQHRSPLHF	TGTGCCAGCAGTTTGGGACAGCATAGATCACCCCTCCACTTT
NA	TRBJ1-5	TRBD1	TRBV5-6	CASSLTGGVYQPQHF	TGTGCCAGCAGCTTAACAGGGGGCGTTTATCAGCCCCAGCATTTT
once	TRBJ2-3	NA	TRBV3-1/TRBV3-2	CASSQGGGTDTQYF	TGTGCCAGCAGCCAAGGCGGAGGCACAGATACGCAGTATTTT
NA	TRBJ1-5	TRBD1	TRBV11-3	CASSLDAQGDSNQPQHF	TGTGCCAGCAGCTTAGACGCACAGGGGGATAGCAATCAGCCCCAGCATTTT
NA	TRBJ2-7	NA	TRBV9	CASSPRLNSYEQYF	TGTGCCAGCAGCCCGCGACTTAACTCCTACGAGCAGTACTTC
once	TRBJ2-7	NA	TRBV27	CASSLGQGQDLSYEQYF	TGTGCCAGCAGTTTAGGGCAGGGGCAAGATTTATCCTACGAGCAGTACTTC
NA	TRBJ1-2	NA	TRBV6-6	CASSRPRDTAPGGYTF	TGTGCCAGCAGCCGTCCCCGGGACACCGCTCCTGGGGGCTACACCTTC
few	TRBJ1-4	NA	TRBV15	CATSINREQRFF	TGTGCCACCAGTATTAACCGGGAACAGAGGTTTTTT
NA	TRBJ2-1	TRBD2	TRBV6-5	CASSYSNSGDVEQFF	TGTGCCAGCAGTTACTCGAATAGCGGGGATGTTGAGCAGTTCTTC
NA	TRBJ2-3	TRBD2	TRBV5-1	CASSLGLAGTASSTDTQYF	TGCGCCAGCAGCCTAGGACTAGCGGGGACGGCGTCTAGCACAGATACGCAGTATTTT
NA	TRBJ1-5	TRBD1	TRBV18	CASSLGLTGQGPQPQHF	TGTGCCAGCTCACTAGGCTTAACAGGACAGGGTCCCCAGCCCCAGCATTTT
few	TRBJ2-2	TRBD1	TRBV10-3	CAISGADRGVAVRTGELFF	TGTGCCATCAGTGGCGCGGACAGGGGGGTAGCAGTGAGGACCGGGGAGCTGTTTTTT
NA	TRBJ1-6	NA	TRBV3-1/TRBV3-2	CASSQVGRTRQPLHF	TGTGCCAGCAGCCAAGTAGGGCGGACAAGACAACCCCTCCACTTT
NA	TRBJ2-2	TRBD1	TRBV3-1/TRBV3-2	CASSPYPGQGTGELFF	TGTGCCAGCAGCCCGTACCCGGGACAGGGGACCGGGGAGCTGTTTTTT
medium-sized	TRBJ2-1	TRBD2	TRBV5-4	CASSLGSGGIWNEQFF	TGTGCCAGCAGCTTGGGATCGGGAGGGATTTGGAATGAGCAGTTCTTC
NA	TRBJ1-1	NA	TRBV10-2	CASSTFPVNTGNTEAFF	TGCGCCAGCAGTACTTTTCCGGTTAATACAGGGAACACTGAAGCTTTCTTT
NA	TRBJ1-1	NA	TRBV5-1	CASSLSGSDTEAFF	TGCGCCAGCAGCTTGTCTGGGAGCGACACTGAAGCTTTCTTT
NA	TRBJ1-2	NA	TRBV7-9	CASSQRWQLYGYTF	TGTGCCAGCAGCCAGAGGTGGCAGCTCTATGGCTACACCTTC
NA	TRBJ1-5	TRBD1	TRBV28	CASSPTGGVPYSNQPQHF	TGTGCCAGCAGCCCGACAGGGGGCGTCCCTTATAGCAATCAGCCCCAGCATTTT
NA	TRBJ2-5	NA	TRBV5-6	CASSSLDRTQETQYF	TGTGCCAGCAGTTCCCTAGACAGGACCCAAGAGACCCAGTACTTC
NA	TRBJ1-5	TRBD1	TRBV19	CASSPQGTGKEPQHF	TGTGCCAGTAGTCCCCAGGGGACAGGGAAGGAGCCCCAGCATTTT
NA	TRBJ2-1	TRBD1	TRBV18	CASSRTGPSYNEQFF	TGTGCCAGCTCACGGACAGGGCCGTCCTACAATGAGCAGTTCTTC
NA	TRBJ2-2	TRBD2	TRBV6-6	CATPSGGGNTGELFF	TGTGCCACCCCCTCCGGCGGGGGGAACACCGGGGAGCTGTTTTTT
NA	TRBJ1-5	NA	TRBV27	CASRDARGQPQHF	TGTGCCAGCAGGGACGCCCGGGGGCAGCCCCAGCATTTT
NA	TRBJ2-7	NA	TRBV7-2	CASSLGRAFSNEQYF	TGTGCCAGCAGCTTAGGGCGGGCTTTCAGCAACGAGCAGTACTTC
NA	TRBJ2-2	NA	TRBV30	CAWSTSNTGELFF	TGTGCCTGGAGTACTAGCAACACCGGGGAGCTGTTTTTT
NA	TRBJ2-7	TRBD2	TRBV30	CAWSVSRGAVSYEQYF	TGTGCCTGGAGTGTCTCGCGGGGGGCAGTCTCCTACGAGCAGTACTTC
NA	TRBJ1-6	NA	TRBV7-9	CASSLEVRGSPLHF	TGTGCCAGCAGCTTAGAGGTCAGGGGTTCACCCCTCCACTTT
few	TRBJ2-2	NA	TRBV7-9	CASSLMSATGELFF	TGTGCCAGCAGCCTAATGAGTGCCACCGGGGAGCTGTTTTTT